This record looks at one T cell receptor (beta chain) sequence and its context. Its specificity is unknown. One junction end disagrees with the germline gene, perhaps due to a read error. Specified time point: sample taken at primary tumor resection. From tumor, nontumor lung or frozen PBMC, whole RNA was taken unsorted for sequencing. Samples came from some 71 TRACERx patients with untreated early-stage lung cancer. This CDR3 is built from 14 residues. Per germline, CDR1 MNHEY and CDR2 SVGEGT. On each TCR cDNA molecule, a unique molecular identifier was present. TCRdb reprocessed the 5' RACE reads via MiXCR and lists one record per CDR3 protein. The table has around 45,000 distinct CDR3 sequences, about 10% seen once. This entry belongs to a study of spatial heterogeneity in lung cancer. Study-level information: In raw reads, more than 8.5 appearances on average were recorded for each unique TCR and UMI combination.

Study conclusions and caveats: Ubiquitous expanded tumor TCRs showed up in blood more at resection than follow-up.

The sequence was collected from a female donor with early-stage non-small cell lung cancer. This specimen consisted of PBMCs, obtained at surgery. The V gene is TRBV6-2 or TRBV6-3, the J gene TRBJ2-1, with 10 bases identical to TRBD2. The CDR3 spells CASSYSMASGGWLF. CDR3 coding DNA: TGTGCCAGCAGTTACTCGATGGCTAGCGGGGGATGGCTCTTC.